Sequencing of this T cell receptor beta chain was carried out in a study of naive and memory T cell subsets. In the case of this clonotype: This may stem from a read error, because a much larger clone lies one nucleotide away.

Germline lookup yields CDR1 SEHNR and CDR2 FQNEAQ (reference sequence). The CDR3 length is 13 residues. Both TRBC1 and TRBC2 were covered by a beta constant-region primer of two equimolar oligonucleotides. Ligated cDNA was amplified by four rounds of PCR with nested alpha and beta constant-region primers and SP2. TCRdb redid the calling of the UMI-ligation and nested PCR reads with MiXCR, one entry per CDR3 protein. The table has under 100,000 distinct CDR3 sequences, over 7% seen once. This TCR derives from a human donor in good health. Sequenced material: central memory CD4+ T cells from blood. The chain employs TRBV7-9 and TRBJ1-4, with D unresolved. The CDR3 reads CASSLKFNEELFF. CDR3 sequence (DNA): TGTGCCAGCAGCTTAAAGTTTAATGAAGAACTGTTTTTT.